The TCR beta chain described here comes from a study of T cell repertoires in cytomegalovirus infection. Study context: CMV infection and matching HLA type were both indicated by public TCR beta signatures.

Study results and caveats: Totalled public TCR beta family frequency picked out people who carried CMV plus the relevant HLA. There were HLA-C-restricted CMV-specific TCR beta clonotypes dominating the ex vivo response.

Concerning this clonotype: Its specificity is unknown. A much larger clone sits a single nucleotide away, making a read error possible.

The CDR3 sequence is 15 residues long. Trimming pared 5 bases from V and 5 bases from J, leaving 15 bases between. CDR1 is SGHTA and CDR2 is FQGNSA in the germline V gene. In TCRdb, the reads were re-called with MiXCR into one record per CDR3 protein. The sample records around 180,000 distinct CDR3 sequences, 25% to 30% being singletons. The source is a human donor in good health (CMV status not recorded). Some clones in this sample may be carry-over from other donors' samples. The chain joins TRBV7-2 to TRBJ2-2; D perhaps matches TRBD1 (5 bases). The sequenced sample consisted of PBMCs. This CDR3 reads CASSGLWGRTGELFF. The CDR3 DNA is TGTGCCAGCAGCGGGCTGTGGGGCCGAACCGGGGAGCTGTTTTTT.